This T cell receptor (beta chain) was documented in a study of shared clonotypes between healthy human individuals. Whole-study results and caveats: Sampling involved blood alone; tissue repertoires likely differ.

Comment on this clone: What it binds is unknown. At one end, the junction sequence differs from germline, possibly due to a read error.

This was a deep-level run. The protocol was immunoSEQ multiplex PCR, while the TCRdb copy is restricted to in-frame clones and leaves out a portion. The sample carries 450,000 to 500,000 clones, less than 80% recorded once. This CDR3 comprises 14 residues. The germline V gene encodes CDR1 SSHAT and CDR2 FNYEAQ (reference sequence). This clonotype was obtained from a woman aged 40 to 50 in good health. Some clones in this sample may be carry-over from other donors' samples. Input material: PBMCs. The chain links TRBV7-7 to TRBJ2-2, with D tentatively TRBD2 (6 bases). CDR3 sequence reads: CASSSTRNTGELFF. Written as DNA, the CDR3 is TGTGCTAGCAGCTCGACTAGGAACACCGGGGAGCTGTTTTTT.